Listed below are T cell receptor beta chains from one sample, sequenced in a study of blood T cell repertoires in COVID-19. Here immunoSEQ multiplex PCR was the method, and the copy in TCRdb shows in-frame clones only, minus some. The sample carries 55,000 to 80,000 clones, approximately 78% recorded once. Sequencing used peripheral blood. The receptors stem from a human donor in a cohort sampled during active COVID-19. The CDR3 runs from the conserved cysteine through the conserved F or W. D genes are given only for firm matches. Size values are once, few and many counts, or a class for expanded clones, and some rows have none.

V	J	size	D	CDR3	DNA
TRBV11-2	TRBJ2-1	-	TRBD2	CASRVAGLSSYNEQFF	TGTGCCAGCCGTGTAGCGGGACTGAGCTCCTACAATGAGCAGTTCTTC
TRBV6-5	TRBJ1-5	-	-	CASREPNQPQHF	TGTGCCAGCCGGGAGCCCAATCAGCCCCAGCATTTT
TRBV28	TRBJ1-6	few	-	CASSPPGGSPLHF	TGTGCCAGCAGTCCCCCGGGGGGTTCACCCCTCCACTTT
TRBV7-2	TRBJ2-1	-	-	CASSLSPTRAPYNEQFF	TGTGCCAGCAGCTTATCCCCTACTAGGGCCCCCTACAATGAGCAGTTCTTC
TRBV6-9	TRBJ1-5	-	TRBD1	CASRARIPGQGAGRRSNQPQHF	TGTGCCAGCAGGGCCAGAATACCGGGACAGGGGGCGGGACGAAGAAGTAATCAGCCCCAGCATTTT
TRBV5-6	TRBJ2-1	few	TRBD2	CASRDGTSGYNEQFF	TGTGCCAGCAGGGACGGGACTAGCGGTTACAATGAGCAGTTCTTC
TRBV4-1	TRBJ1-2	-	-	CASSHREGLENYGYTF	TGCGCCAGCAGCCATAGGGAGGGTCTTGAGAACTATGGCTACACCTTC
TRBV9	TRBJ1-3	-	TRBD1	CASSEGASSGNTIYF	TGTGCCAGCAGCGAGGGGGCCAGCTCTGGAAACACCATATATTTT
TRBV7-3	TRBJ1-6	few	-	CASSLGGHPTPNSPLHF	TGTGCCAGCAGCTTGGGAGGACACCCTACTCCTAATTCACCCCTCCACTTT
TRBV27	TRBJ2-1	-	-	CASSYIAHYNEQFF	TGTGCCAGCAGCTACATAGCCCATTACAATGAGCAGTTCTTC
TRBV25-1	TRBJ2-7	-	-	CATILHDSTYDLRTEQYF	TGTGCCACCATACTTCACGACAGCACCTACGACCTCCGGACCGAGCAGTACTTC
TRBV19	TRBJ1-5	-	TRBD1	CASSPGTGYNQPQHF	TGTGCCAGTAGCCCTGGGACAGGGTACAATCAGCCCCAGCATTTT
TRBV29-1	TRBJ1-4	-	-	CSVEIRGTNEKLFF	TGCAGCGTGGAAATAAGAGGAACTAATGAAAAACTGTTTTTT
TRBV7-3	TRBJ2-1	medium-sized	TRBD1	CASSPGQGRNEQFF	TGTGCCAGCAGCCCCGGACAGGGGAGAAATGAGCAGTTCTTC
TRBV6-1	TRBJ1-6	-	-	CASSERGLSSYNSPLHF	TGTGCCAGCAGTGAAAGAGGATTGAGCTCCTATAATTCACCCCTCCACTTT
TRBV5-1	TRBJ2-1	once	TRBD2	CASSLGTRNYYNEQFF	TGCGCCAGCAGCTTGGGGACTAGGAACTACTACAATGAGCAGTTCTTC
TRBV28	TRBJ1-6	-	TRBD1	CASSLFLWDRSYSPLHF	TGTGCCAGCAGTTTATTCCTTTGGGACAGGAGTTATTCACCCCTCCACTTT
TRBV6-1	TRBJ1-1	once	-	CASSDATGKIGNTEAFF	TGTGCCAGCAGTGACGCCACAGGGAAGATAGGAAACACTGAAGCTTTCTTT
TRBV18	TRBJ2-2	-	TRBD1	CASSPVDREVPGELFF	TGTGCCAGCTCACCAGTGGACAGGGAAGTCCCCGGGGAGCTGTTTTTT
TRBV5-1	TRBJ2-6	-	-	CASSLATVSGANVLTF	TGCGCCAGCAGCTTGGCCACGGTCTCTGGGGCCAACGTCCTGACTTTC
TRBV25-1	TRBJ2-1	few	TRBD1	CASSEPPGQGSGNEQFF	TGTGCCAGCAGTGAACCTCCGGGACAGGGAAGCGGCAATGAGCAGTTCTTC
TRBV28	TRBJ2-3	-	TRBD2	CASSSVGSGRGTDTQYF	TGTGCCAGCTCTTCAGTAGGGAGCGGGAGAGGGACAGATACGCAGTATTTT
TRBV5-4	TRBJ2-1	-	TRBD2	CASTERTGLAGSYNEQFF	TGTGCCAGCACCGAAAGAACGGGACTAGCAGGTTCCTACAATGAGCAGTTCTTC
TRBV7-8	TRBJ1-2	-	TRBD1	CASVGQAGYGYTF	TGTGCCAGCGTCGGACAGGCGGGATATGGCTACACCTTC
TRBV10-2	TRBJ2-1	-	TRBD2	CASSPTSGRHNEQFF	TGCGCCAGCAGTCCGACTAGCGGGCGGCACAATGAGCAGTTCTTC
TRBV5-6	TRBJ2-1	-	TRBD2	CASTSISGRANYNEQFF	TGTGCCAGCACCTCGATTAGCGGGAGGGCCAACTACAATGAGCAGTTCTTC